This T cell receptor beta chain was captured by sequencing in a study of blood T cells in healthy people across ages. The CDR3 consists of 13 residues. Per germline, CDR1 SGHRS and CDR2 YFSETQ. PCR was performed a second time for about 7 to 12 cycles using a sample-barcoded 5' primer and a J-beta primer mix. A 12-random-nucleotide template-switch adaptor tagged each cDNA molecule. At least 2.5 million CDR3-containing paired-end reads were obtained per sample. TCRdb used MiXCR to reprocess the 5' RACE reads, holding one entry per CDR3 protein. This table holds approximately 1,000,000 distinct CDR3 sequences, 40% to 50% found once. Caucasian, healthy and from Russia, the donors were aged between about 6 and 90. Staff drew around 10 milliliters of peripheral blood from each donor. This clonotype was recorded at least ten times. A read error may produce the germline difference seen at one junction end.

The chain carries TRBV5-1 and TRBJ2-2; no clear D. Material: blood. This receptor was obtained from a woman aged 55-70 years in good health. The CDR3 nucleotides read TGTGCCAGCAGCTTAGGGAACACCGGGGAGCTGTTTTTT. It yields the protein CASSLGNTGELFF.